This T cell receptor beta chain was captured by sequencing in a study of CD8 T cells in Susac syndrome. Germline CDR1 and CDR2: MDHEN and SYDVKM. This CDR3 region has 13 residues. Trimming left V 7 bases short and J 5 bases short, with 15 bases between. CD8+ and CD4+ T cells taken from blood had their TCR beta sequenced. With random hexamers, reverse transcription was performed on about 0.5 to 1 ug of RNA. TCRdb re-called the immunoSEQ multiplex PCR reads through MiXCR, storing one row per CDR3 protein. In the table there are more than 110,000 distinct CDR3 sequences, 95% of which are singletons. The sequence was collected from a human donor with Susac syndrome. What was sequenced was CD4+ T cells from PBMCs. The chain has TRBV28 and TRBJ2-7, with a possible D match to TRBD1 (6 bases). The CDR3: CASNGPGVDEQYF. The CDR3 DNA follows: TGTGCCAGCAATGGCCCAGGGGTGGACGAGCAGTACTTC.